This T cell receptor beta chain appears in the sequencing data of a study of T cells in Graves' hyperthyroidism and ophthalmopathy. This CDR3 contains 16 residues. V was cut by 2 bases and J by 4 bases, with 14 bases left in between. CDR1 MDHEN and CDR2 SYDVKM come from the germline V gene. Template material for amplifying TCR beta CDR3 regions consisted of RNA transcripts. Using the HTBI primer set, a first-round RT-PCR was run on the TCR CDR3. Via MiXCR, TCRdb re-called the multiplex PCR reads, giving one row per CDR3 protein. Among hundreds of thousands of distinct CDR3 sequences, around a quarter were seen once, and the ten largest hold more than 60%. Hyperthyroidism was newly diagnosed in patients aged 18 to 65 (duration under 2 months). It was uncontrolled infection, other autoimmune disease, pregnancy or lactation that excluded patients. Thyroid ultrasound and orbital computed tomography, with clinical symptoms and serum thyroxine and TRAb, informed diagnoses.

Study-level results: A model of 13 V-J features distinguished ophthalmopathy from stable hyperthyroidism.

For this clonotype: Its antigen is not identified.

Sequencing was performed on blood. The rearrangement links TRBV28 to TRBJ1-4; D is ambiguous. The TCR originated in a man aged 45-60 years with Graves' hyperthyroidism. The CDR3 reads CASSLPSWEFNEKLFF. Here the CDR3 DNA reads TGTGCCAGCAGTTTACCCTCCTGGGAATTTAATGAAAAACTGTTTTTT.